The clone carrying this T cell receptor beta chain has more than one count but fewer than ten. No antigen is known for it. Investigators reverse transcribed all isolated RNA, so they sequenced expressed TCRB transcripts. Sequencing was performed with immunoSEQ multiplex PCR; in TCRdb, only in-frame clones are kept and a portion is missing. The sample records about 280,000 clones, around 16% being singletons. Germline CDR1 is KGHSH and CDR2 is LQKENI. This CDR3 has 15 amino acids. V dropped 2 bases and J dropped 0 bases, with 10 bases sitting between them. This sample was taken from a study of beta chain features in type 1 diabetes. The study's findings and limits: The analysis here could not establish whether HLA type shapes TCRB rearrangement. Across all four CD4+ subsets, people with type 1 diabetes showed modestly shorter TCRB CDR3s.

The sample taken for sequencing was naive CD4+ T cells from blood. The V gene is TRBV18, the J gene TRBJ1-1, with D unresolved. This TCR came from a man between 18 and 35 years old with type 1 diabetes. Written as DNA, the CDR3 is TGTGCCAGCTCACCAAATGGGCTATTGAACACTGAAGCTTTCTTT. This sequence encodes CASSPNGLLNTEAFF.